This TCR beta chain was recorded in a study of shared clonotypes between healthy human individuals. Some clones are missing from TCRdb's copy, which holds only in-frame ones; the method was immunoSEQ multiplex PCR. The table has approximately 1,000,000 clones, 75% to 85% seen once. V was shortened by 5 bases and J by 3 bases, with 8 bases between the two germline ends. The CDR3 has 13 amino acids. Germline CDR1 is SNHLY and CDR2 is FYNNEI. Points on this clone: Its antigen remains unidentified.

Overall study results and limits: Sample collection involved blood only; tissue repertoires are likely different. Compared with memory subsets, naive subsets generally had larger estimated richness.

Memory CD4+ cells were the fraction left after CD45RA+ naive selection. This sequence was found in a man between 18 and 29 years old in good health. Some clones in this sample may be carry-over from other donors' samples. Material for sequencing was memory CD4+ T cells from PBMCs. Regarding subset: CD45RA-negative fraction. The chain recombines TRBV2 with TRBJ2-1, with D perhaps matching TRBD1 (6 bases). The CDR3 sequence is CASSRTVYNEQFF. Here the CDR3 DNA reads TGTGCCAGCAGTCGGACAGTCTACAATGAGCAGTTCTTC.